The 20 T cell receptor beta chains reported below all come from one sample, sequenced in a study of blood T cell repertoires in COVID-19. The protocol was immunoSEQ multiplex PCR, while the TCRdb copy is restricted to in-frame clones and leaves out a portion. The table has a few hundred thousand clones, 85% to 90% seen once. Sequencing was done on a sample of peripheral blood. The receptors come from a man younger than 35 with active or convalescent COVID-19.

The chain recombines TRBV18 with TRBJ1-2, with a weak D call TRBD1 (6 bases). V gave up 0 bases and J gave up 8 bases, with 22 bases separating them. Germline V gives CDR1 KGHSH, CDR2 LQKENI. The CDR3 loop spans 17 amino acids. CDR3 nucleotide sequence: TGTGCCAGCTCACCACCACAGGGTCCGACCCTCGGGTCGGGCTACACCTTC. This codes for CASSPPQGPTLGSGYTF.

The CDR3: CASRNTGMSQEKLFF. Here the CDR3 DNA reads TGTGCCAGCAGGAACACAGGGATGTCGCAGGAAAAACTGTTTTTT. The chain has TRBV25-1 and TRBJ1-4, with D possibly matching TRBD1 (6 bases). Between the trimmed V and J ends, which lost 6 bases and 8 bases, there was a span of 19 bases. Germline V gives CDR1 MGHDK, CDR2 SYGVNS. This CDR3 has 15 residues.

J is TRBJ1-5 and V is TRBV7-9, with D tentatively TRBD1 (6 bases). The germline V gene encodes CDR1 SEHNR and CDR2 FQNEAQ (reference sequence). The CDR3 contains 17 residues. V lost 2 bases and J lost 1, with 15 bases in between. The CDR3 sequence: CASSLLGQPNSNQPQHF. In nucleotides, the CDR3 is TGTGCCAGCAGCTTACTAGGACAGCCTAACAGCAATCAGCCCCAGCATTTT.

The chain employs TRBV9 and TRBJ2-2; D remains unclear. Between the trimmed V and J ends, which lost 3 bases and 0 bases, there was a span of 9 bases. This CDR3 has 15 amino acids. Germline lookup yields CDR1 SGDLS and CDR2 YYNGEE. CDR3 in amino acids: CASSAGNANTGELFF. For the CDR3, the DNA is TGTGCCAGCAGCGCCGGTAACGCGAACACCGGGGAGCTGTTTTTT.

The V gene is TRBV6-5, the J gene TRBJ1-4, with 7 bases lining up with TRBD1. V lost 6 bases, J lost 5 bases, and 3 bases stayed unmatched. The length of the CDR3 is 13 residues. The germline V gene encodes CDR1 MNHEY and CDR2 SVGAGI. The CDR3 loop reads CASRGTVNEKLFF. The CDR3 bases are TGTGCCAGCAGGGGGACAGTGAATGAAAAACTGTTTTTT.

As regards this clone: Other DNA sequences in the same sample also yield this CDR3. The J gene is TRBJ1-2, the V gene TRBV12-3 or TRBV12-4, with 8 bases matching TRBD1. The CDR3 length is 13 residues. V lost 5 bases and J lost 7; bases outside the gene matches: 6. CDR3 region: CASSPTGGGGYTF. CDR3 DNA sequence: TGTGCCAGCAGTCCAACAGGGGGAGGTGGCTACACCTTC.

Details on this clone: The same CDR3 can be traced to other DNA sequences in this sample. V gene TRBV9 combines with J gene TRBJ1-1, with D uncertain. CDR1 and CDR2 from the germline V gene are SGDLS and YYNGEE. V lost 0 bases to trimming and J lost 0 bases, with 6 bases between them. The CDR3 sequence is 14 residues long. The CDR3 DNA reads as TGTGCCAGCAGCGTAGGAGGAATGAACACTGAAGCTTTCTTT. Its protein product is CASSVGGMNTEAFF.

In this sample, this clone turned up once. The V and J genes are TRBV5-6 and TRBJ1-4; D is perhaps TRBD1 (5 bases). CDR3 length: 14 residues. Germline V CDR1 and CDR2: SGHDT, YYEEEE. V was clipped by 2 bases and J by 10 bases, with 15 bases between them. The CDR3 sequence is CASSFWGSGGKLFF. CDR3 coding DNA: TGTGCCAGCAGCTTTTGGGGCTCCGGTGGAAAACTGTTTTTT.

The chain employs TRBV2 and TRBJ2-1; 12 bases line up with TRBD2. The CDR3 has 16 amino acids. Germline values: CDR1 SNHLY, CDR2 FYNNEI. Trimming removed 8 bases from V and 0 bases from J; junction bases left unmatched: 5. The CDR3 DNA follows: TGTGCCAGCCGACAGGGACTAGCGGGCTCCTACAATGAGCAGTTCTTC. It translates to CASRQGLAGSYNEQFF.

The V call is TRBV5-1, the J call TRBJ2-4; D call uncertain. Germline loops: CDR1 SGHRS, CDR2 YFSETQ. The CDR3 length is 14 residues. The V and J ends lost 0 bases and 1 base respectively, with 5 bases between them. The CDR3 DNA reads TGCGCCAGCAGCTTGGGACACGCCAAAAACATTCAGTACTTC. This translates into CASSLGHAKNIQYF.

V gene TRBV27 combines with J gene TRBJ2-1, with 14 bases fitting TRBD2. CDR1 and CDR2 (germline): MNHEY, SMNVEV (reference sequence). The CDR3 is 17 amino acids. J lost 13 bases, V lost 8 bases, and 19 bases had no gene match. CDR3 residues: CASRDLPGTSGRTTQFF. The DNA of the CDR3 is TGTGCCAGCCGGGACCTCCCTGGGACTAGCGGGAGAACAACTCAGTTCTTC.

This clone was counted a few times. The CDR3 region has the DNA TGTGCCAGCCGGACTGGACAGCCTAACTATGGCTACACCTTC. As protein: CASRTGQPNYGYTF. V gene TRBV6-5 combines with J gene TRBJ1-2; D might be TRBD1 (6 bases). The CDR3 covers 14 residues. V lost 8 bases and J 0 bases, leaving 13 bases between the germline ends. Germline lookup yields CDR1 MNHEY and CDR2 SVGAGI.

The chain is built from TRBV5-8 and TRBJ2-4; a weak D match, TRBD2 (5 bases). V was trimmed by 9 bases and J by 0 bases, leaving 16 bases between them. Germline lookup yields CDR1 SGHTS and CDR2 YDEGEE. The CDR3 extends over 15 amino acids. The CDR3 region has the DNA TGTGCCACCAGAGAAATTGGACTAGCCAAAAACATTCAGTACTTC. This translates into CATREIGLAKNIQYF.

This clone appeared once. The CDR3 coding sequence is TGTGCCAGTGGCTGGTTCCGGGAGCTGTTTTTT. This translates into CASGWFRELFF. The chain couples TRBV28 to TRBJ2-2; no clear D. Per germline, CDR1 MDHEN and CDR2 SYDVKM. The CDR3 spans 11 residues. V shed 9 bases and J shed 9 bases, with 11 bases lying between them.

This chain links TRBV7-8 with TRBJ2-7; 8 positions match TRBD2. V lost 0 bases, J lost 0 bases, and 1 base stayed unmatched. CDR3 length equals 15 residues. CDR1 and CDR2 from the germline V gene are SGHVS and FQNEAQ. CDR3 DNA: TGTGCCAGCAGCTTAGCCGGGACTAGCTCCTACGAGCAGTACTTC. It codes for CASSLAGTSSYEQYF.

The CDR3 region has the DNA TGTGCCAGCAGTACATTAACAGGGAACTATGGCTACACCTTC. It encodes CASSTLTGNYGYTF. The V and J genes are TRBV6-6 and TRBJ1-2; D might be TRBD1 (6 bases). The CDR3 covers 14 residues. CDR1 is MNHNY and CDR2 is SVGAGI in the germline V gene (reference sequence). V was pared by 5 bases and J by 2 bases, with 12 bases between.

The chain links TRBV18 to TRBJ1-6; 9 bases map to TRBD1. Germline CDR1 and CDR2: KGHSH and LQKENI. V lost 6 bases to trimming and J lost 0 bases; unmatched junction nucleotides: 18. The CDR3 sequence is 21 residues long. The CDR3 DNA follows: TGTGCCAGCTCCCTTACCGCTGCGACGGGACAGGGTGACTCCTATAATTCACCCCTCCACTTT. The encoded protein is CASSLTAATGQGDSYNSPLHF.

This chain uses TRBV5-1 with TRBJ1-1; a possible D gene is TRBD1 (5 bases). In germline, CDR1 is SGHRS, CDR2 YFSETQ. This CDR3 region has 16 residues. V lost 6 bases and J lost 1, with 19 bases in between. In nucleotides, the CDR3 is TGCGCCAGCAAAGAGCGGGTTGGGGACCCGAACACTGAAGCTTTCTTT. It specifies CASKERVGDPNTEAFF.

The chain uses TRBV11-3 and TRBJ1-3; no firm D call. Germline CDR1 reads SGHNT; CDR2 reads YENEEA. The CDR3 is 13 residues long. Trimming shortened V by 4 bases and J by 4 bases, and 8 bases separated the two germline ends. The CDR3, as DNA: TGTGCCAGCAGCTCGGGGTTGGGAAACACCATATATTTT. Translated, it gives CASSSGLGNTIYF. Together with reference TRBV11-3 and TRBJ1-3, the CDR3 gives the full variable domain: EAGVVQSPRYKIIEKKQPVAFWCNPISGHNTLYWYLQNLGQGPELLIRYENEEAVDDSQLPKDRFSAERLKGVDSTLKIQPAELGDSAVYLCASSSGLGNTIYFGEGSWLTVV.

This chain links TRBV9 with TRBJ2-1, with a weak D call TRBD2 (6 bases). CDR3 length: 16 amino acids. From germline, CDR1 is SGDLS and CDR2 YYNGEE. Trimming left V 4 bases short and J 0 bases short, with 14 bases between. The chain's CDR3 is CASSLGGASSYNEQFF. The CDR3 bases are TGTGCCAGCAGCTTGGGAGGCGCGTCCTCCTACAATGAGCAGTTCTTC.